Listed below are T cell receptor beta chains from one sample, sequenced in a study of blood T cell repertoires in COVID-19. Method: immunoSEQ multiplex PCR; TCRdb's copy keeps in-frame clones and lacks some. The sample includes about 20,000 clones, over 70% of them seen just once. The sample taken for sequencing was peripheral blood. All receptors come from a human donor in a cohort sampled during active COVID-19. Both conserved end residues are part of each CDR3. Fields, in order: V gene, J gene, clone size, D gene, CDR3 protein, CDR3 DNA. The D gene is left open where the match is weak. Expanded clones get a size class; other rows say once, few or many, or leave the size out.

V: TRBV27
J: TRBJ1-2
size: .
D: TRBD1
CDR3: CASSFAGGAEKVYGYTF
DNA: TGTGCCAGCAGTTTCGCAGGGGGCGCGGAAAAGGTCTATGGCTACACCTTC

V: TRBV3-1/TRBV3-2
J: TRBJ2-7
size: once
D: TRBD1
CDR3: CASSPDRVLIYEQYF
DNA: TGTGCCAGCAGCCCAGACAGGGTACTCATCTACGAGCAGTACTTC

V: TRBV6-6
J: TRBJ2-7
size: .
D: .
CDR3: CASRNLQDSSYEQYF
DNA: TGTGCCAGTAGAAATCTCCAGGACAGCTCCTACGAGCAGTACTTC

V: TRBV2
J: TRBJ1-5
size: .
D: .
CDR3: CASSQEGLSNQPQHF
DNA: TGTGCCAGCAGTCAGGAGGGTCTGAGCAATCAGCCCCAGCATTTT

V: TRBV9
J: TRBJ2-7
size: .
D: TRBD1
CDR3: CASSTGTGGYEQYF
DNA: TGTGCCAGCAGCACCGGGACAGGGGGCTACGAGCAGTACTTC

V: TRBV12-5
J: TRBJ1-2
size: .
D: TRBD1
CDR3: CASATFYGTGHYGYTF
DNA: TGTGCTAGTGCCACCTTCTACGGGACAGGGCACTATGGCTACACCTTC

V: TRBV15
J: TRBJ1-1
size: few
D: .
CDR3: CATSRDRNTEAFF
DNA: TGTGCCACCAGCAGAGATCGGAACACTGAAGCTTTCTTT

V: TRBV7-9
J: TRBJ2-3
size: medium-sized
D: .
CDR3: CASSSNLGPSTDTQYF
DNA: TGTGCCAGCAGCTCTAACCTGGGGCCCAGCACAGATACGCAGTATTTT

V: TRBV5-1
J: TRBJ2-7
size: .
D: .
CDR3: CASSSASANYEQYF
DNA: TGCGCCAGCAGCTCGGCTAGCGCAAACTACGAGCAGTACTTC

V: TRBV19
J: TRBJ2-1
size: .
D: TRBD2
CDR3: CASSSLPGTSGKGQFF
DNA: TGTGCCAGTAGCTCCCTCCCCGGGACTAGCGGAAAAGGGCAGTTCTTC

V: TRBV2
J: TRBJ2-2
size: .
D: TRBD2
CDR3: CASSGREGLIGELFF
DNA: TGTGCCAGCAGCGGCCGGGAGGGCCTGATCGGGGAGCTGTTTTTT

V: TRBV20-1
J: TRBJ2-7
size: once
D: TRBD1
CDR3: CSASPTGGVYEQYF
DNA: TGCAGTGCTAGTCCCACAGGGGGCGTGTACGAGCAGTACTTC

V: TRBV19
J: TRBJ1-1
size: .
D: .
CDR3: CASSIGVMNTEAFF
DNA: TGTGCCAGTAGTATAGGAGTCATGAACACTGAAGCTTTCTTT

V: TRBV27
J: TRBJ2-2
size: .
D: TRBD1
CDR3: CASSLGQGLTGELFF
DNA: TGTGCCAGCAGTCTGGGACAGGGGTTGACCGGGGAGCTGTTTTTT

V: TRBV24-1
J: TRBJ2-2
size: .
D: .
CDR3: CATSDQGYTGELFF
DNA: TGTGCCACCAGTGATCAGGGATACACCGGGGAGCTGTTTTTT

V: TRBV9
J: TRBJ2-7
size: .
D: .
CDR3: CASSVDPPDYRQYF
DNA: TGTGCCAGCAGCGTAGACCCCCCGGACTACCGGCAGTACTTC

V: TRBV14
J: TRBJ1-6
size: .
D: .
CDR3: CASSPDSSYNSPLHF
DNA: TGTGCCAGCAGCCCGGACAGTAGTTATAATTCACCCCTCCACTTT

V: TRBV4-1
J: TRBJ2-4
size: .
D: TRBD2
CDR3: CASSLSPGLAGGIQYF
DNA: TGCGCCAGCAGCCTCTCCCCCGGACTAGCGGGAGGGATTCAGTACTTC

V: TRBV7-9
J: TRBJ2-5
size: .
D: .
CDR3: CASSPGGAGETQYF
DNA: TGTGCCAGCAGCCCAGGGGGAGCGGGAGAGACCCAGTACTTC

V: TRBV27
J: TRBJ1-2
size: .
D: .
CDR3: CASSFSGGVSNYGYTF
DNA: TGTGCCAGCAGCTTTAGTGGGGGGGTATCAAATTATGGCTACACCTTC

V: TRBV2
J: TRBJ2-4
size: .
D: TRBD2
CDR3: CASTLLAGDHLAKNIQYF
DNA: TGTGCCAGCACCTTACTAGCGGGGGACCACCTAGCCAAAAACATTCAGTACTTC

V: TRBV5-1
J: TRBJ1-4
size: .
D: .
CDR3: CASSLRGERNEKLFF
DNA: TGCGCCAGCAGCTTGCGGGGAGAAAGAAATGAAAAACTGTTTTTT

V: TRBV2
J: TRBJ2-1
size: .
D: .
CDR3: CASSASGTNYNEQFF
DNA: TGTGCCAGCAGTGCCTCCGGGACAAACTACAATGAGCAGTTCTTC

V: TRBV3-1/TRBV3-2
J: TRBJ1-1
size: once
D: .
CDR3: CASRGQGNTEAFF
DNA: TGTGCCAGCAGGGGCCAGGGAAACACTGAAGCTTTCTTT

V: TRBV5-4
J: TRBJ2-1
size: .
D: .
CDR3: CASSYEDYVDEQFF
DNA: TGTGCCAGCAGCTACGAGGACTATGTGGATGAGCAGTTCTTC

V: TRBV6-2/TRBV6-3
J: TRBJ2-1
size: few
D: .
CDR3: CASSYLILQGGEQFF
DNA: TGTGCCAGCAGTTACTTAATCCTACAGGGCGGTGAGCAGTTCTTC

V: TRBV23-1
J: TRBJ2-2
size: .
D: TRBD2
CDR3: CASSQSAILAGGLFTGELFF
DNA: TGCGCCAGCAGTCAATCCGCCATTTTGGCGGGAGGGTTGTTCACCGGGGAGCTGTTTTTT

V: TRBV21-1
J: TRBJ2-1
size: .
D: .
CDR3: CASSRRGPSSYNEQFF
DNA: TGTGCCAGCAGCAGGAGGGGGCCCAGCTCCTACAATGAGCAGTTCTTC

V: TRBV9
J: TRBJ2-1
size: .
D: TRBD2
CDR3: CASSALSGRLYNEQFF
DNA: TGTGCCAGCAGCGCCCTTAGCGGGAGGCTCTACAATGAGCAGTTCTTC

V: TRBV5-8
J: TRBJ2-1
size: .
D: TRBD2
CDR3: CASSLGMVAGYNEQFF
DNA: TGTGCCAGCAGCTTGGGAATGGTAGCGGGGTACAATGAGCAGTTCTTC

V: TRBV25-1
J: TRBJ1-2
size: .
D: .
CDR3: CASHGAGYGYTF
DNA: TGTGCCAGCCATGGGGCTGGCTATGGCTACACCTTC

V: TRBV19
J: TRBJ1-2
size: .
D: TRBD1
CDR3: CASSAGTGHGYTF
DNA: TGTGCCAGTAGTGCCGGGACAGGGCACGGCTACACCTTC

V: TRBV27
J: TRBJ1-2
size: .
D: TRBD1
CDR3: CASSGQGDGYTF
DNA: TGTGCCAGCAGTGGACAGGGGGATGGCTACACCTTC

V: TRBV5-1
J: TRBJ1-1
size: .
D: TRBD1
CDR3: CASNRDRGNTEAFF
DNA: TGCGCCAGCAATCGGGACAGGGGGAACACTGAAGCTTTCTTT

V: TRBV6-6
J: TRBJ2-7
size: .
D: TRBD2
CDR3: CASSQGSGRALGEQYF
DNA: TGTGCCAGCAGCCAGGGTAGCGGGAGGGCCTTGGGGGAGCAGTACTTC

V: TRBV21-1
J: TRBJ2-7
size: once
D: .
CDR3: CASSKRSPGIKYSYEQYF
DNA: TGTGCCAGCAGCAAAAGGTCGCCGGGTATCAAGTATTCCTACGAGCAGTACTTC

V: TRBV6-5
J: TRBJ2-7
size: few
D: .
CDR3: CASRAGTAPTEQYF
DNA: TGTGCCAGCAGGGCCGGTACAGCCCCTACGGAGCAGTACTTC

V: TRBV11-3
J: TRBJ1-4
size: .
D: .
CDR3: CASSSSGAPNEKLFF
DNA: TGTGCCAGCAGCTCCTCAGGGGCGCCTAATGAAAAACTGTTTTTT

V: TRBV24-1
J: TRBJ2-7
size: .
D: .
CDR3: CATNAGPYEQYF
DNA: TGTGCCACCAACGCAGGGCCCTACGAGCAGTACTTC

V: TRBV5-1
J: TRBJ1-3
size: .
D: .
CDR3: CASSLAPGEGNTIYF
DNA: TGCGCCAGCAGCTTGGCCCCGGGGGAAGGAAACACCATATATTTT

V: TRBV5-1
J: TRBJ2-1
size: .
D: TRBD2
CDR3: CASSPGLAYNEQFF
DNA: TGCGCCAGCAGCCCGGGACTAGCCTACAATGAGCAGTTCTTC

V: TRBV4-1
J: TRBJ1-6
size: .
D: .
CDR3: CASSQDSRSSPLHF
DNA: TGCGCCAGCAGCCAAGATTCCCGGAGCTCACCCCTCCACTTT

V: TRBV6-1
J: TRBJ1-3
size: .
D: .
CDR3: CASSEREGKGNTIYF
DNA: TGTGCCAGCAGTGAAAGAGAGGGTAAAGGAAACACCATATATTTT

V: TRBV2
J: TRBJ2-3
size: .
D: TRBD1
CDR3: CATRGTGLGADTQYF
DNA: TGTGCCACCAGGGGGACAGGTCTCGGGGCAGATACGCAGTATTTT

V: TRBV5-1
J: TRBJ2-7
size: .
D: .
CDR3: CASSLALATAYEQYF
DNA: TGCGCCAGCAGCTTGGCTCTAGCGACCGCCTACGAGCAGTACTTC

V: TRBV12-3/TRBV12-4
J: TRBJ2-5
size: .
D: .
CDR3: CASSSSQETQYF
DNA: TGTGCCAGCAGTTCTAGTCAAGAGACCCAGTACTTC

V: TRBV28
J: TRBJ2-7
size: .
D: .
CDR3: CASSQVGEYEQYF
DNA: TGTGCCAGCAGTCAGGTAGGCGAATACGAGCAGTACTTC

V: TRBV24-1
J: TRBJ1-5
size: .
D: .
CDR3: CATSDLAGPQHF
DNA: TGTGCCACCAGTGATTTGGCGGGGCCCCAGCATTTT

V: TRBV5-6
J: TRBJ2-1
size: once
D: .
CDR3: CASSLGGRSYNEQFF
DNA: TGTGCCAGCAGCTTGGGGGGGAGGTCCTACAATGAGCAGTTCTTC

V: TRBV6-6
J: TRBJ2-7
size: .
D: .
CDR3: CASSSLLGGPSYEQYF
DNA: TGTGCCAGCAGTTCCTTGCTCGGGGGACCCTCCTACGAGCAGTACTTC

V: TRBV5-5
J: TRBJ2-5
size: .
D: TRBD2
CDR3: CASSLAQILAGVRETQYF
DNA: TGTGCCAGCAGCTTGGCCCAAATACTAGCGGGGGTTCGCGAGACCCAGTACTTC

V: TRBV4-1
J: TRBJ1-2
size: .
D: .
CDR3: CASSQDPGDNYGYTF
DNA: TGCGCCAGCAGCCAAGATCCGGGGGATAACTATGGCTACACCTTC

V: TRBV4-1
J: TRBJ2-2
size: .
D: TRBD2
CDR3: CASSQADRSGRKAGELFF
DNA: TGCGCCAGCAGCCAAGCGGATCGTAGCGGGAGGAAGGCCGGGGAGCTGTTTTTT

V: TRBV28
J: TRBJ1-1
size: .
D: TRBD1
CDR3: CASSLWDRVNTEAFF
DNA: TGTGCCAGCAGTTTATGGGACAGGGTGAACACTGAAGCTTTCTTT

V: TRBV9
J: TRBJ2-5
size: .
D: TRBD2
CDR3: CASSVWPSGSYETQYF
DNA: TGTGCCAGCAGCGTTTGGCCTAGCGGGAGTTATGAGACCCAGTACTTC